The 26 T cell receptor beta chains below were found in one sample sequenced in a study of T cell responses to AZD1222 COVID-19 vaccine. Using immunoSEQ multiplex PCR, the repertoire was profiled, and TCRdb retains in-frame clones only, with some absent. The sample carries over 150,000 clones, about 87% recorded once. Sequenced here: peripheral blood, sampled on day 0 of AZD1222 vaccination. Source of these receptors: an adult in good health.

The rearrangement joins TRBV6-2 or TRBV6-3 to TRBJ1-2; D unclear. The V end was cut by 2 bases, the J end by 7 bases, with 5 bases between. The CDR3 consists of 11 residues. Per the germline V gene, CDR1 is MNHEY and CDR2 is SVGEGT. As DNA, the CDR3 is TGTGCCAGCAGTTACAGGGCTGGCTACACCTTC. Its protein product is CASSYRAGYTF.

This clone turned up a few times. The gene calls are TRBV25-1 and TRBJ2-1; 9 bases fit TRBD2. Germline CDR1 is MGHDK and CDR2 is SYGVNS. V was pared by 2 bases and J by 3 bases, with 2 bases of the junction left unmatched. This CDR3 is 15 amino acids long. CDR3 loop: CASSEQRGVYNEQFF. The CDR3 DNA is TGTGCCAGCAGTGAACAGCGGGGGGTCTACAATGAGCAGTTCTTC.

This sequence joins TRBV9 and TRBJ2-7; 8 bases fit TRBD1. The CDR3 is 15 residues long. The junction had 6 bases not matched to a gene; V was cut back by 0 bases and J by 4 bases. Germline V gene sequence: CDR1 SGDLS, CDR2 YYNGEE. The DNA for the CDR3 is TGTGCCAGCAGCGTAGATGCAGGGGGCTTTTACGAGCAGTACTTC. It translates to CASSVDAGGFYEQYF.

V gene TRBV27 combines with J gene TRBJ1-2; weak D call: TRBD1 (6 bases). The V end was cut by 8 bases, the J end by 4 bases, with 14 bases between. The germline V gene encodes CDR1 MNHEY and CDR2 SMNVEV (reference sequence). There are 13 residues in the CDR3. The DNA for the CDR3 is TGTGCCAGCGGACAGTCGGCTTTCTATGGCTACACCTTC. Its protein product is CASGQSAFYGYTF.

The chain recombines TRBV14 with TRBJ1-2; D is undetermined. V lost 1 base and J 7 bases, leaving 10 bases between the germline ends. CDR1 SGHDN and CDR2 FVKESK come from the germline V gene. The CDR3 consists of 13 residues. The CDR3 DNA reads as TGTGCCAGCAGCCAAGGAGGGTTACGTGGCTACACCTTC. Amino acid sequence: CASSQGGLRGYTF. The full variable domain, in which reference TRBV14 and TRBJ1-2 provide the parts outside the CDR3, is EAGVTQFPSHSVIEKGQTVTLRCDPISGHDNLYWYRRVMGKEIKFLLHFVKESKQDESGMPNNRFLAERTGGTYSTLKVQPAELEDSGVYFCASSQGGLRGYTFGSGTRLTVV.

The chain has TRBV12-3 or TRBV12-4 and TRBJ1-2; TRBD1 might be the D (5 bases). The CDR3 is made up of 13 amino acids. Trimming took off 8 bases at V and 4 bases at J, with 14 bases between the two ends. CDR3 coding DNA: TGTGCCAGCGGGTGGGACGCCCGCTATGGCTACACCTTC. Translating gives CASGWDARYGYTF.

The rearrangement uses TRBV15 and TRBJ2-5; D tentatively fits TRBD1 or TRBD2 (6 bases each). Trimming took 5 bases from V and 4 from J, leaving 17 bases between them. The CDR3 has 15 residues. The germline V gene has CDR1 LNHNV and CDR2 YYDKDF (reference sequence). CDR3 in DNA: TGTGCCACCAGCTTTCCGGGGGCGGAGAGAGAGACCCAGTACTTC. Amino acid sequence: CATSFPGAERETQYF.

The V gene is TRBV6-2 or TRBV6-3, the J gene TRBJ2-6; TRBD1 matches 8 bases. V shed 4 bases, J shed 0 bases, and the junction held 2 bases outside the gene matches. This CDR3 contains 16 residues. Per germline, CDR1 MNHEY and CDR2 SVGEGT. This CDR3 reads CASSFTGGSGANVLTF. Written as DNA, the CDR3 is TGTGCCAGCAGTTTTACAGGGGGCTCTGGGGCCAACGTCCTGACTTTC.

The V and J genes are TRBV5-5 and TRBJ1-1; no clear D. The CDR3 contains 12 residues. In germline, CDR1 is SGHKS, CDR2 YYEKEE (reference sequence). Trimming pared 2 bases from V and 4 bases from J, leaving 6 bases between. CDR3 in amino acids: CASSLRVTEAFF. The CDR3 DNA follows: TGTGCCAGCAGCTTACGGGTCACTGAAGCTTTCTTT.

V is TRBV7-2 and J is TRBJ2-2; tentative D call: TRBD2 (5 bases). This CDR3 region has 17 residues. Germline values: CDR1 SGHTA, CDR2 FQGNSA. Deletions cut 1 base from V and 5 bases from J, with 17 bases between. CDR3 region: CASSLVAPRWETGELFF. The CDR3 region has the DNA TGTGCCAGCAGCTTAGTCGCGCCGAGGTGGGAGACCGGGGAGCTGTTTTTT.

The chain is built from TRBV7-9 and TRBJ2-3; D may be TRBD1 or TRBD2 (5 bases each). Germline V gives CDR1 SEHNR, CDR2 FQNEAQ (reference sequence). CDR3 length: 15 residues. Trimming cost V 0 bases and J 2 bases, with 9 bases left between them. Here the CDR3 reads CASSLAVGTTDTQYF. DNA for the CDR3: TGTGCCAGCAGCTTAGCGGTGGGGACCACAGATACGCAGTATTTT.

V is TRBV6-5 and J is TRBJ1-2, with 7 positions matching TRBD1. The CDR3 sequence is 13 residues long. Per germline, CDR1 MNHEY and CDR2 SVGAGI. V shed 6 bases and J 6 bases; nucleotides not matched to a gene: 7. The CDR3 coding sequence is TGTGCCAGCAGGGGACAGAGTGGGGATGGCTACACCTTC. It encodes CASRGQSGDGYTF.

The sample holds a few counts of this clone. The chain has TRBV19 and TRBJ1-6, with a tentative D call TRBD1 (5 bases). Germline CDR1 LNHDA, CDR2 SQIVND (reference sequence). This CDR3 has 16 residues. The V end lost 5 bases, the J end lost 5 bases, and 16 bases lay between the germline ends. The CDR3 DNA is TGTGCCAGTAGTGTTCAGGGAATGGACCATAATTCACCCCTCCACTTT. The encoded protein is CASSVQGMDHNSPLHF.

J is TRBJ2-1 and V is TRBV7-2; D unresolved. V shed 1 base and J shed 1 base, with 2 bases lying between them. Germline V lookup: CDR1 SGHTA, CDR2 FQGNSA. The CDR3 is 13 amino acids. CDR3 sequence reads: CASSLGSYNEQFF. DNA for the CDR3: TGTGCCAGCAGCTTAGGTTCCTACAATGAGCAGTTCTTC.

The chain recombines TRBV7-2 with TRBJ1-5; 7 bases agree with TRBD1. The CDR3 length is 14 residues. Germline lookup yields CDR1 SGHTA and CDR2 FQGNSA. V dropped 7 bases and J dropped 5; count of bases not matched to a gene: 8. In DNA form, the CDR3 reads TGTGCCAGCACCCCGAAGGGGGCCTATCAGCCCCAGCATTTT. Translation: CASTPKGAYQPQHF.

The chain has TRBV7-9 and TRBJ1-2; D ambiguous. V gave up 5 bases and J gave up 5 bases, with 9 bases separating them. Germline V gene sequence: CDR1 SEHNR, CDR2 FQNEAQ (reference sequence). The CDR3 length is 12 residues. CDR3 region: CASSPDGYGYTF. For the CDR3, the DNA is TGTGCCAGCAGCCCCGACGGGTATGGCTACACCTTC.

This rearrangement joins TRBV18 to TRBJ1-1; D is ambiguous. The V and J ends lost 4 bases and 3 bases respectively, with 18 bases between them. CDR3 size: 16 residues. The germline V gene encodes CDR1 KGHSH and CDR2 LQKENI. Written as DNA, the CDR3 is TGTGCCAGCTCACTCCGGACTTCCGGTGGCGACACTGAAGCTTTCTTT. Translation: CASSLRTSGGDTEAFF.

This sequence joins TRBV27 and TRBJ2-7; 8 nucleotides match TRBD1. The CDR3 is 15 residues long. Unmatched junction bases numbered 7, after V lost 2 bases and J lost 4 bases. Germline V gene sequence: CDR1 MNHEY, CDR2 SMNVEV (reference sequence). CDR3 region: CASSLRAGGPYEQYF. The CDR3 bases are TGTGCCAGCAGTTTAAGGGCAGGGGGCCCTTACGAGCAGTACTTC.

The rearrangement joins TRBV19 to TRBJ1-3; a possible D gene is TRBD1 (5 bases). Deletions cut 6 bases from V and 9 bases from J, with 15 bases between. CDR1 LNHDA and CDR2 SQIVND come from the germline V gene (reference sequence). The CDR3 contains 13 residues. The CDR3, as DNA: TGTGCCAGTAGCCCTCAGGGTATCGGCACCATATATTTT. It is translated as CASSPQGIGTIYF.

This rearrangement joins TRBV7-8 to TRBJ2-7, with 8 bases that match TRBD2. The CDR3 loop spans 16 amino acids. Germline V CDR1 and CDR2: SGHVS, FQNEAQ. V trimming: 1 base; J trimming: 2 bases; junction bases outside the gene matches: 7. CDR3 coding DNA: TGTGCCAGCAGCTTAGGTCAGCGGGGGCGAACCTACGAGCAGTACTTC. Its protein product is CASSLGQRGRTYEQYF.

The chain links TRBV18 to TRBJ2-2; 12 bases agree with TRBD1. Germline V lookup: CDR1 KGHSH, CDR2 LQKENI. CDR3 length: 16 amino acids. J lost 4 bases, V lost 5 bases, and 5 bases had no gene match. CDR3 in amino acids: CASSSGQGAVTGELFF. CDR3 coding DNA: TGTGCCAGCTCATCGGGACAGGGGGCAGTCACCGGGGAGCTGTTTTTT. Drawing the rest from reference TRBV18 and TRBJ2-2, the complete variable domain is NAGVMQNPRHLVRRRGQEARLRCSPMKGHSHVYWYRQLPEEGLKFMVYLQKENIIDESGMPKERFSAEFPKEGPSILRIQQVVRGDSAAYFCASSSGQGAVTGELFFGEGSRLTVL.

CDR3 residues: CASSRPARGETQYF. CDR3 DNA: TGTGCCAGCAGCCGCCCGGCGAGGGGGGAGACCCAGTACTTC. The chain is built from TRBV7-8 and TRBJ2-5, with D tentatively TRBD1 (6 bases). The CDR3 loop spans 14 amino acids. The germline V gene has CDR1 SGHVS and CDR2 FQNEAQ. The V end lost 5 bases, the J end lost 5 bases, and 15 bases lay between the germline ends.

The gene calls are TRBV5-1 and TRBJ1-4; D gene uncertain. This CDR3 is 17 amino acids long. V was pared by 0 bases and J by 4 bases, with 16 bases between. Germline CDR1 is SGHRS and CDR2 is YFSETQ. In DNA form, the CDR3 reads TGCGCCAGCAGCTTGGGGCTCGGGAGGGATGGTAATGAAAAACTGTTTTTT. Amino acids: CASSLGLGRDGNEKLFF.

This rearrangement joins TRBV18 to TRBJ2-1, with 9 bases lining up with TRBD2. CDR1 and CDR2 (germline): KGHSH, LQKENI. The trim removed 0 bases at V and 9 bases at J, leaving 9 bases unmatched. CDR3 size: 16 residues. The CDR3 DNA reads TGTGCCAGCTCACCACCTCTTCGCGGGGGGGTCGGTGAGCAGTTCTTC. Protein product: CASSPPLRGGVGEQFF.

This clone qualifies as medium-sized (0.01 to 0.1%). The gene calls are TRBV5-1 and TRBJ1-2, with 9 bases aligning to TRBD1. The V gene's germline CDR1 is SGHRS and CDR2 YFSETQ. This CDR3 comprises 14 residues. The V gene end was trimmed by 4 bases and the J gene end by 7 bases; junction bases not matched to a gene: 8. The CDR3 protein is CASSPQTGGVGYTF. CDR3 coding DNA: TGCGCCAGCAGCCCACAGACAGGGGGAGTTGGCTACACCTTC. The variable domain in full, with the rest retrieved from reference TRBV5-1 and TRBJ1-2, is KAGVTQTPRYLIKTRGQQVTLSCSPISGHRSVSWYQQTPGQGLQFLFEYFSETQRNKGNFPGRFSGRQFSNSRSEMNVSTLELGDSALYLCASSPQTGGVGYTFGSGTRLTVV.

This clone was seen just once. V and J are TRBV21-1 and TRBJ2-2; TRBD1, the table's D call, lacks a check against the DNA. TRBV21-1 is a pseudogene. This CDR3 is 15 amino acids long. DNA for the CDR3: TGTGCCAGCAGCCCCAGGGGCAGGGCAACCGGGGAGCTGTTTTTT. It yields the protein CASSPRGRATGELFF.